This T cell receptor beta chain was observed in a study of blood T cell repertoires in COVID-19. Sequenced by immunoSEQ multiplex PCR; TCRdb stores in-frame clones only, minus some. The sample holds under 250,000 clones, roughly 89% seen once. With 4 bases clipped from V and 3 bases from J, the junction kept 7 bases outside the gene matches. The CDR3 totals 16 residues. The V gene's germline CDR1 is SGHTS and CDR2 YDEGEE. The chain recombines TRBV5-8 with TRBJ2-2; 9 nucleotides agree with TRBD2. The sequenced sample was peripheral blood. The clonotype was recovered from a man in his sixties who had recovered from COVID-19. The CDR3 DNA reads as TGTGCCAGCAGCACCCGCCTAGCGGGGTACACCGGGGAGCTGTTTTTT. It specifies CASSTRLAGYTGELFF.